This T cell receptor (beta chain) was identified during a study of human T cells and chemical hapten exposure. Points on this clonotype: Its matching antigen is unknown.

Per the original data handling: Sample-level TCR yields exhibited a median of about 96,000, with a range of about 23,224 to 690,600. MiXCR, applied by TCRdb to the RACE reads, yields one record per CDR3 protein. It is TCRdb's table, rather than the study itself, that gives the V and J calls and clone size. The table lists more than 250,000 distinct CDR3 sequences, approximately 8.4% of them singletons. Documented time point: pre-sensitization, week 0. As for treatment: therapeutic diphenylcyclopropenone sensitization with weekly scalp DPC. Patients had alopecia, were aged 18 to 70, and were not pregnant. The study, taken as a whole, reports: PT1 expanded TCR numbers tracked positively with patch test score. TCRs above 1 in 1000 frequency did not change with DPC sensitization.

This CDR3 is 15 amino acids long. Germline lookup yields CDR1 DFQATT and CDR2 SNEGSKA (reference sequence). The V and J ends lost 1 base and 8 bases respectively, with 18 bases between them. Specimen: whole blood, collected in connection with sensitization to the hapten diphenylcyclopropenone (DPC). The rearrangement joins TRBV20-1 to TRBJ2-1; TRBD2 might be the D (6 bases). This receptor was obtained from a woman aged 40 to 49 with alopecia areata. Some clones in this sample may be carry-over from other donors' samples. This chain's CDR3 is CSARAWLATLDEQFF. The DNA of the CDR3 is TGCAGTGCTAGAGCGTGGCTAGCGACCTTGGATGAGCAGTTCTTC.